Below, 30 T cell receptor beta chains from the same sample are listed, as sequenced in a study of T-cell memory formation after mild COVID-19. TCRdb redid the calling of the 5' RACE reads with MiXCR, one entry per CDR3 protein. In the table there are 250,000 to 350,000 distinct CDR3 sequences, 15% to 20% of which are singletons. Sequencing was carried out using PBMCs or a T cell subset sorted from them (not recorded which). These receptors all stem from a man between 18 and 35 years old who had mild COVID-19 (a few samples of this study predate the infection). Cell type and time point are not known.

V is TRBV7-9 and J is TRBJ2-4; possibly TRBD2 for D (5 bases). Germline V gene lookup returns CDR1 SEHNR and CDR2 FQNEAQ (reference sequence). V was cut by 0 bases and J by 6 bases, with 12 bases left in between. The CDR3 has 15 amino acids. The CDR3 sequence is CASSLAPSEGNIQYF. CDR3 bases: TGTGCCAGCAGCTTAGCTCCCTCCGAGGGAAACATTCAGTACTTC.

This clonotype showed up just a few times. The chain joins TRBV7-2 to TRBJ2-1; 12 nucleotides line up with TRBD2. Per germline, CDR1 SGHTA and CDR2 FQGNSA. The CDR3 consists of 16 residues. V was pared by 1 base and J by 4 bases, with 2 bases of the junction left unmatched. The CDR3 DNA sequence: TGTGCCAGCAGCTTAGGCACTAGCGGGGGGTACAATGAGCAGTTCTTC. Translating gives CASSLGTSGGYNEQFF.

This clonotype has more than one count but fewer than ten. The chain combines TRBV12-3 or TRBV12-4 with TRBJ1-6; no clear D gene. Trimming stripped 4 bases from V and 9 bases from J, with 13 bases between. The CDR3 extends over 14 amino acids. The CDR3 DNA sequence: TGTGCCAGCAGTTCGGGAGGGAATGGTTCACCCCTCCACTTT. This encodes CASSSGGNGSPLHF.

The V gene is TRBV6-6, the J gene TRBJ1-1, with TRBD1 identical over 9 bases. The V gene end was trimmed by 7 bases and the J gene end by 4 bases; junction bases not matched to a gene: 7. Germline-derived CDR1 and CDR2 are MNHNY and SVGAGI (reference sequence). The CDR3 loop spans 14 amino acids. As DNA, the CDR3 is TGTGCCAGCACCAGGACAGGGGAGGGCACTGAAGCTTTCTTT. Translating it yields CASTRTGEGTEAFF.

This chain links TRBV20-1 with TRBJ2-7; TRBD1 matches 7 bases. Looked up from germline, CDR1 is DFQATT and CDR2 is SNEGSKA (reference sequence). Losses at the gene ends were 3 bases for V and 6 bases for J; bases not matched to a gene: 5. This CDR3 spans 12 amino acids. DNA for the CDR3: TGCAGTGCTAGCCGACAGGGCGCCGAGCAGTACTTC. Translated: CSASRQGAEQYF.

The V call is TRBV18, the J call TRBJ1-1, with D possibly TRBD1 on 5 matching bases. The V and J ends lost 6 bases and 4 bases respectively, with 12 bases between them. The germline gives CDR1 KGHSH, CDR2 LQKENI. CDR3 length: 13 amino acids. In nucleotides, the CDR3 is TGTGCCAGCTCCCCCGGGGACCTCACTGAAGCTTTCTTT. It specifies CASSPGDLTEAFF.

CDR3 protein: CSVRQGSTDTQYF. CDR3 in DNA: TGCAGCGTTAGACAGGGCAGCACAGATACGCAGTATTTT. J is TRBJ2-3 and V is TRBV29-1; 7 nucleotides agree with TRBD1. This CDR3 is built from 13 residues. The junction had 2 bases not matched to a gene; V was cut back by 5 bases and J by 0 bases. The V gene's germline CDR1 is SQVTM and CDR2 ANQGSEA.

CDR3 loop: CSARVPGAVTGELFF. In DNA form, the CDR3 reads TGCAGTGCTAGAGTCCCGGGGGCCGTCACCGGGGAGCTGTTTTTT. The chain combines TRBV20-1 with TRBJ2-2; either TRBD1 or TRBD2 may supply D (6 bases each). This CDR3 spans 15 amino acids. The germline CDR1 and CDR2 sequences are DFQATT and SNEGSKA (reference sequence). V lost 1 base to trimming and J lost 4 bases, with 13 bases between them.

The chain is built from TRBV7-9 and TRBJ1-6, with D perhaps matching TRBD1 (5 bases). The CDR3 spans 14 residues. Germline V gives CDR1 SEHNR, CDR2 FQNEAQ (reference sequence). V was cut by 5 bases and J by 2 bases, with 7 bases left in between. CDR3 nucleotide sequence: TGTGCCAGCAGCACGACAGCCTATAATTCACCCCTCCACTTT. This codes for CASSTTAYNSPLHF.

The table lists this clonotype with a few counts. The rearrangement joins TRBV6-5 to TRBJ2-7; D may be TRBD1 (6 bases). This CDR3 is 12 amino acids long. Germline V CDR1 and CDR2: MNHEY, SVGAGI. V shed 6 bases and J shed 6 bases, with 12 bases lying between them. CDR3 coding DNA: TGTGCCAGCAGACATACAGGGACCGAGCAGTACGTC. Its protein product is CASRHTGTEQYV.

A few counts support this clonotype. This chain links TRBV21-1 with TRBJ1-3. TRBV21-1 is annotated as a pseudogene. This CDR3 is 12 amino acids long. The CDR3 bases are TGTGCCAGCAGCACCTTCGGAAACACCATATATTTT. It codes for CASSTFGNTIYF.

V and J are TRBV12-3 or TRBV12-4 and TRBJ1-1; D is possibly TRBD1 (5 bases). The CDR3 contains 15 residues. The germline V and J ends were trimmed by 0 bases and 6 bases, with 14 bases remaining between them. This CDR3 is CASSLAWQGDPEAFF. CDR3 nucleotide sequence: TGTGCCAGCAGTTTAGCGTGGCAGGGCGATCCTGAAGCTTTCTTT.

This clonotype was counted a few times. The chain links TRBV9 to TRBJ2-5; 11 bases are shared with TRBD2. There are 16 residues in the CDR3. Per the germline V gene, CDR1 is SGDLS and CDR2 is YYNGEE. After removal of 4 bases from V and 5 bases from J, the junction contained 10 bases not matched to a gene. The CDR3 spells CASSFSSGGASETQYF. The CDR3 coding sequence is TGTGCCAGCAGCTTTAGTAGCGGGGGGGCCTCGGAGACCCAGTACTTC.

This clonotype occurred a few times. The J gene is TRBJ2-7, the V gene TRBV5-6; no clear D gene. CDR3 length: 13 residues. The germline V and J ends were trimmed by 6 bases and 0 bases, with 10 bases remaining between them. The germline CDR1 and CDR2 sequences are SGHDT and YYEEEE. CDR3 DNA: TGTGCCAGCACCGCGGTGGGCTCCTACGAGCAGTACTTC. It codes for CASTAVGSYEQYF.

The gene calls are TRBV10-3 and TRBJ2-3; possibly TRBD1 for D (6 bases). V was pared by 8 bases and J by 0 bases, with 18 bases between. The CDR3 spans 16 residues. Looked up from germline, CDR1 is ENHRY and CDR2 is SYGVKD. As DNA, the CDR3 is TGTGCCATCCGTGGAGACAGGACGACTAGCACAGATACGCAGTATTTT. As protein: CAIRGDRTTSTDTQYF.

A few counts support this clonotype. The rearrangement joins TRBV12-3 or TRBV12-4 to TRBJ1-5; D call uncertain. CDR3 length: 15 residues. Trimming pared 3 bases from V and 5 bases from J, leaving 14 bases between. The DNA for the CDR3 is TGTGCCAGCAGTTTCTCACGGAACATTCATCAGCCCCAGCATTTT. Amino acids: CASSFSRNIHQPQHF.

The count of this clonotype is one. A junction boundary mismatches the germline segment, possibly from a read error. The rearrangement joins TRBV12-3 or TRBV12-4 to TRBJ2-5; the D gene could be TRBD1 or TRBD2 (5 bases each). This CDR3 is 14 amino acids long. CDR3 in amino acids: CATSSGIVTENQYF. CDR3 DNA: TGTGCCACCTCCTCCGGGATAGTGACAGAGAACCAGTACTTC.

This clonotype was seen a handful of times. J is TRBJ2-1 and V is TRBV7-9, with 7 nucleotides matching TRBD2. The trim removed 4 bases at V and 2 bases at J, leaving 2 bases unmatched. The CDR3 covers 14 residues. Germline loops: CDR1 SEHNR, CDR2 FQNEAQ (reference sequence). The CDR3 region is CASSSAGAYNEQFF. The CDR3 region has the DNA TGTGCCAGCAGCTCCGCGGGGGCCTACAATGAGCAGTTCTTC.

This clonotype was seen a handful of times. The chain combines TRBV4-2 with TRBJ2-2; 10 nucleotides match TRBD2. With 7 bases clipped from V and 2 bases from J, the junction kept 13 bases outside the gene matches. The germline CDR1 and CDR2 sequences are LGHNA and YNFKEQ. The CDR3 runs to 18 residues. As DNA, the CDR3 is TGTGCCAGCACCCTAAGCCCTAGCGGGGGAGTCAACACCGGGGAGCTGTTTTTT. This encodes CASTLSPSGGVNTGELFF.

The chain has TRBV5-1 and TRBJ2-1; 9 positions match TRBD2. Germline V CDR1 and CDR2: SGHRS, YFSETQ. The CDR3 is made up of 15 amino acids. V lost 0 bases to trimming and J lost 6 bases; unmatched junction nucleotides: 4. The CDR3 loop is CASSLEAGGTNEQFF. CDR3 nucleotides: TGCGCCAGCAGCTTGGAAGCGGGGGGAACCAATGAGCAGTTCTTC.

At least ten counts were recorded for this clonotype. The chain combines TRBV5-1 with TRBJ2-3, with a possible D match to TRBD2 (6 bases). The CDR3 has 15 amino acids. Trimming took 5 bases from V and 2 from J, leaving 15 bases between them. The germline CDR1 and CDR2 sequences are SGHRS and YFSETQ. The CDR3 DNA sequence: TGCGCCAGCAGGACGCACGGGGGTCCCACAGATACGCAGTATTTT. Translation gives CASRTHGGPTDTQYF.

This clonotype was seen a handful of times. The chain links TRBV12-3 or TRBV12-4 to TRBJ2-7; TRBD1 agrees at 12 bases. This CDR3 spans 16 amino acids. The V gene end was trimmed by 7 bases and the J gene end by 3 bases; junction bases not matched to a gene: 10. In DNA form, the CDR3 reads TGTGCCAGCACCCAAACCGGGACAGGGGGCTTCTACGAGCAGTACTTC. Translating gives CASTQTGTGGFYEQYF.

The chain employs TRBV5-1 and TRBJ2-7; 12 nucleotides line up with TRBD1. The CDR3 is made up of 19 amino acids. Trimming cost V 4 bases and J 1 base; bases outside gene matches: 15. Per the germline V gene, CDR1 is SGHRS and CDR2 is YFSETQ. The chain's CDR3 is CASSPYSGQGANPSYEQYF. DNA of the CDR3: TGCGCCAGCAGCCCCTACTCGGGACAGGGGGCAAATCCGTCCTACGAGCAGTACTTC.

Only a few counts were recorded for this clonotype. V gene TRBV20-1 combines with J gene TRBJ2-5; D may match TRBD1 or TRBD2 (5 bases each). Germline values: CDR1 DFQATT, CDR2 SNEGSKA (reference sequence). The CDR3 loop spans 14 amino acids. Trimming stripped 2 bases from V and 0 bases from J, with 10 bases between. CDR3: CSARREGYQETQYF. CDR3 DNA: TGCAGTGCTAGACGTGAGGGGTACCAAGAGACCCAGTACTTC.

The genes are TRBV9 and TRBJ2-1; 7 bases align to TRBD2. Trimming cost V 3 bases and J 0 bases; bases outside gene matches: 3. The CDR3 has 15 residues. CDR1 is SGDLS, CDR2 YYNGEE, per germline. CDR3 loop: CASSGAGSSYNEQFF. DNA for the CDR3: TGTGCCAGCAGCGGAGCGGGGAGCTCCTACAATGAGCAGTTCTTC.

The rearrangement joins TRBV28 to TRBJ2-2; D possibly uses TRBD1 or TRBD2 (5 bases each). This CDR3 has 16 amino acids. CDR1 and CDR2 (germline): MDHEN, SYDVKM. With 4 bases removed from V and 7 bases from J, the gap between germline ends came to 19 bases. This CDR3 is CASSSLGSGSGGELFF. The CDR3 nucleotides are TGTGCCAGCAGTTCTCTGGGCTCAGGGAGCGGCGGGGAGCTGTTTTTT.

Only a few counts were recorded for this clonotype. The V and J genes are TRBV29-1 and TRBJ1-2; D is possibly TRBD1 (6 bases). V lost 8 bases and J 2 bases, leaving 15 bases between the germline ends. In germline, CDR1 is SQVTM, CDR2 ANQGSEA. The length of the CDR3 is 13 residues. In DNA, the CDR3 is TGCAGCACCAGGGGCAAAACAAACTATGGCTACACCTTC. It translates to CSTRGKTNYGYTF.

In its sample, this clonotype was seen once. The CDR3 DNA is TGCGCCAGCACCCCTCAGACAGGGAACAATGAGCAGTTCTTC. Its translation is CASTPQTGNNEQFF. V is TRBV5-1 and J is TRBJ2-1; the match to TRBD1 covers 7 bases. V gave up 6 bases and J gave up 5 bases; unmatched junction bases: 8. CDR3 length: 14 residues. CDR1 and CDR2 from the germline V gene are SGHRS and YFSETQ.

The chain joins TRBV4-1 to TRBJ2-7; possible D gene TRBD2, 5 bases. This CDR3 is 16 amino acids long. Deletions cut 0 bases from V and 2 bases from J, with 14 bases between. Germline CDR1 and CDR2: MGHRA and YSYEKL. The CDR3 DNA sequence: TGCGCCAGCAGCCAAGATCCGAGTCTAGCTACCTACGAGCAGTACTTC. It specifies CASSQDPSLATYEQYF.

In its sample, this clonotype was seen a few times. This rearrangement joins TRBV5-1 to TRBJ2-4; D might be TRBD2 (5 bases). The germline V gene encodes CDR1 SGHRS and CDR2 YFSETQ. This CDR3 spans 16 amino acids. V was shortened by 0 bases and J by 1 base, with 11 bases between the two germline ends. DNA of the CDR3: TGCGCCAGCAGCTTGGATCGGGGTACGGCCAAAAACATTCAGTACTTC. It codes for CASSLDRGTAKNIQYF.